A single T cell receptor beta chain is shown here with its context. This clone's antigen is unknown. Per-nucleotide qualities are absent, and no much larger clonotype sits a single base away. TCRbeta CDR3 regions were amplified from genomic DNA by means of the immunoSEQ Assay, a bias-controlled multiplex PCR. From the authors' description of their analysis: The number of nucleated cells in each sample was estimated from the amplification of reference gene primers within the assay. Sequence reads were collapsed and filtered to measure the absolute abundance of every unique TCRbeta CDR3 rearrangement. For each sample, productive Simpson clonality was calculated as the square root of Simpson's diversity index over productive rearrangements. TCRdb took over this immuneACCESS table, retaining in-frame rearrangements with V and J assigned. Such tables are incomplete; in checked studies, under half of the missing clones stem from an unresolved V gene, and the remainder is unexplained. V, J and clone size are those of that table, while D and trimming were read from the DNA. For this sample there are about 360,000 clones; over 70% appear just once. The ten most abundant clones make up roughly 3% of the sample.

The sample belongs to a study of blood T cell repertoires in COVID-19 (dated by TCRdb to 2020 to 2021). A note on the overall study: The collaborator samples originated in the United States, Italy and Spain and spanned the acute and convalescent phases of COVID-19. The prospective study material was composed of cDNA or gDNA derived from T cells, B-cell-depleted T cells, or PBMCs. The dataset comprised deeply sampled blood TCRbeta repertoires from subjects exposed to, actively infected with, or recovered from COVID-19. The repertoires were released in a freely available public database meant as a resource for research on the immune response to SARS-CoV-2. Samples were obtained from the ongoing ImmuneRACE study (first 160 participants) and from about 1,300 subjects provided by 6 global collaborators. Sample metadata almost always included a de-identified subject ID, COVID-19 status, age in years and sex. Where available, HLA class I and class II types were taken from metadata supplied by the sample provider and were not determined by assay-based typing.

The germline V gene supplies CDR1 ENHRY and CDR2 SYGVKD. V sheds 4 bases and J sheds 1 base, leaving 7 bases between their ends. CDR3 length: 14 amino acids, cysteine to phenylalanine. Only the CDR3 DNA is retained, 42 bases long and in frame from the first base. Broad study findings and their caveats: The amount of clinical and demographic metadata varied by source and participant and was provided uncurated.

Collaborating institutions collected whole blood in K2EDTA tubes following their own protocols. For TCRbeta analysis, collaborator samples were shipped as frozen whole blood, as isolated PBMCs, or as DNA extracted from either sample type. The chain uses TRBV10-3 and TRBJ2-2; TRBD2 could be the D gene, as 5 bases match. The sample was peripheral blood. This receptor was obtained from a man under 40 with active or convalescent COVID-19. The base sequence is TGTGCCATCAGTGCAGAGGGGAACACCGGGGAGCTGTTTTTT. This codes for CAISAEGNTGELFF.